These 13 T cell receptor beta chains were sequenced from one sample in a study of T-cell memory formation after mild COVID-19. MiXCR, run by TCRdb on the 5' RACE reads, gives a single entry per CDR3 protein. The data show about 140,000 distinct CDR3 sequences, 6% to 7% seen once. Sequencing used PBMCs or a T cell subset sorted from them (not recorded which). The source of these receptors is an adult woman who had mild COVID-19 (a few samples of this study predate the infection). Cell type and time point are not known.

This chain uses TRBV21-1 with TRBJ1-4. TRBV21-1 is given as a pseudogene. The CDR3 is 13 amino acids. The CDR3 region has the DNA TGTGCCAGCAGCTCGAGGGCTAATGAAAAACTGTTTTTT. Its translation: CASSSRANEKLFF.

In its sample, this clonotype was seen many times. The V call is TRBV7-2, the J call TRBJ2-5; tentative D call: TRBD2 (6 bases). Germline CDR1 reads SGHTA; CDR2 reads FQGNSA. The V end lost 7 bases, the J end lost 1 base, and 16 bases lay between the germline ends. The CDR3 covers 15 residues. CDR3 DNA: TGTGCCAGCACCCCTGTGGCGGGACCCCAAGAGACCCAGTACTTC. Its translation is CASTPVAGPQETQYF.

This clonotype appeared a few times. The chain recombines TRBV5-5 with TRBJ1-2; D gene uncertain. Per germline, CDR1 SGHKS and CDR2 YYEKEE (reference sequence). The CDR3 consists of 12 residues. V was cut by 0 bases and J by 5 bases, with 5 bases left in between. The CDR3 loop reads CASSLVEYGYTF. CDR3 sequence (DNA): TGTGCCAGCAGCTTGGTTGAATATGGCTACACCTTC. Full variable domain (outside the CDR3, taken from reference TRBV5-5 and TRBJ1-2): DAGVTQSPTHLIKTRGQQVTLRCSPISGHKSVSWYQQVLGQGPQFIFQYYEKEERGRGNFPDRFSARQFPNYSSELNVNALLLGDSALYLCASSLVEYGYTFGSGTRLTVV.

The chain combines TRBV24-1 with TRBJ2-6; D uncertain. V lost 6 bases and J lost 6, with 5 bases in between. Germline CDR1 is KGHDR and CDR2 is SFDVKD. The CDR3 consists of 12 residues. CDR3 sequence reads: CATSHEANVLTF. Written as DNA, the CDR3 is TGTGCCACCAGTCATGAGGCCAACGTCCTGACTTTC.

This clonotype occurred many times. The chain carries TRBV6-5 and TRBJ1-5; no reliable D call. The CDR3 covers 13 residues. CDR1 and CDR2 (germline): MNHEY, SVGAGI. V was trimmed by 6 bases and J by 0 bases, leaving 6 bases between them. CDR3 sequence: CASRRDSNQPQHF. The CDR3 nucleotides are TGTGCCAGCAGACGGGATAGCAATCAGCCCCAGCATTTT.

This clonotype was found many times. The V gene is TRBV7-9, the J gene TRBJ2-5, with 9 bases that match TRBD2. Germline loops: CDR1 SEHNR, CDR2 FQNEAQ (reference sequence). There are 18 residues in the CDR3. V was pared by 1 base and J by 0 bases, with 9 bases of the junction left unmatched. The CDR3 sequence is CASSLGIGLAIYQETQYF. Written as DNA, the CDR3 is TGTGCCAGCAGCTTAGGGATTGGACTAGCGATCTACCAAGAGACCCAGTACTTC.

This chain connects TRBV24-1 to TRBJ1-4; 7 bases are a match to TRBD1. V was clipped by 4 bases and J by 6 bases; unmatched bases: 10. CDR3 length: 16 residues. CDR1 KGHDR and CDR2 SFDVKD come from the germline V gene. The DNA for the CDR3 is TGTGCCACCAGTGACCACAGGGGACCCACTTATGAAAAACTGTTTTTT. Protein: CATSDHRGPTYEKLFF.

This clonotype has a handful of counts. This rearrangement joins TRBV7-3 to TRBJ2-6, with TRBD1 matching over 7 bases. The germline gives CDR1 SGHTA, CDR2 FQGTGA. This CDR3 region has 17 residues. The V segment lost 5 bases and the J segment 0 bases; nucleotides outside the gene matches: 7. The CDR3 nucleotides read TGTGCCAGCAGCCCTCGACAGGGAAGCTCTGGGGCCAACGTCCTGACTTTC. This codes for CASSPRQGSSGANVLTF. The full variable domain, completed using reference TRBV7-3 and TRBJ2-6, is GAGVSQTPSNKVTEKGKYVELRCDPISGHTALYWYRQSLGQGPEFLIYFQGTGAADDSGLPNDRFFAVRPEGSVSTLKIQRTERGDSAVYLCASSPRQGSSGANVLTFGAGSRLTVL.

The J gene is TRBJ1-1, the V gene TRBV12-3 or TRBV12-4; D is perhaps TRBD1 (6 bases). Trimming left V 5 bases short and J 1 base short, with 14 bases between. The CDR3 is made up of 15 amino acids. The CDR3 nucleotides read TGTGCCAGCAGTCCGTCGGACAGAAAGAACACTGAAGCTTTCTTT. Translating it yields CASSPSDRKNTEAFF.

The genes are TRBV12-3 or TRBV12-4 and TRBJ2-1; 14 bases align to TRBD2. V gave up 7 bases and J gave up 10 bases; unmatched junction bases: 9. The CDR3 covers 15 residues. CDR3 in amino acids: CASTTGTSGRGEQFF. CDR3 DNA sequence: TGTGCCAGCACCACCGGGACTAGCGGGAGAGGGGAGCAGTTCTTC.

This clonotype was detected many times. This chain links TRBV20-1 with TRBJ2-2, with a tentative D call TRBD2 (7 bases). Trimming removed 1 base from V and 0 bases from J, with 12 bases in between. This CDR3 is built from 16 residues. Germline V gives CDR1 DFQATT, CDR2 SNEGSKA (reference sequence). The CDR3 DNA reads as TGCAGTGCTAGAGGACGAGGGGGGGCGAACACCGGGGAGCTGTTTTTT. Its translation: CSARGRGGANTGELFF.

This clonotype showed up many times. The chain is built from TRBV12-3 or TRBV12-4 and TRBJ2-4; TRBD2 might be the D (5 bases). The germline V and J ends were trimmed by 2 bases and 3 bases, with 17 bases remaining between them. The CDR3 is made up of 17 amino acids. The DNA of the CDR3 is TGTGCCAGCAGTTTAAGGTCGGGAAGGGCGGACAAAAACATTCAGTACTTC. This gives the protein CASSLRSGRADKNIQYF.

Here the CDR3 DNA reads TGTGCCAGCTCAGCGGGACAGGGGTCCGTAGGCTACGAGCAGTACTTC. Protein product: CASSAGQGSVGYEQYF. This chain joins TRBV18 and TRBJ2-7; 10 bases map to TRBD1. The CDR3 runs to 16 residues. Germline trimming cut 5 bases from V and 3 bases from J; bases unmatched to any gene: 10. Per the germline V gene, CDR1 is KGHSH and CDR2 is LQKENI. The full variable domain, completed using reference TRBV18 and TRBJ2-7, is NAGVMQNPRHLVRRRGQEARLRCSPMKGHSHVYWYRQLPEEGLKFMVYLQKENIIDESGMPKERFSAEFPKEGPSILRIQQVVRGDSAAYFCASSAGQGSVGYEQYFGPGTRLTVT.